This TCR beta chain was sequenced in a study of OX40 agonist ivuxolimab in advanced cancers. Study-wide points: Averaged across samples, CD8+ T cells carried more expanded clones than CD4+ did.

The CDR3 contains 17 residues. J gave up 2 bases and V 4 bases, and 7 bases lay outside the gene matches. Germline values: CDR1 SGHAT, CDR2 FQNNGV. TCRdb's copy holds only in-frame clones and misses some; the assay was immunoSEQ multiplex PCR. The sample records tens of thousands of clones, around 80% being singletons. This clone is judged medium-sized (0.01 to 0.1%). The antigen is undetermined. The TCR originated in an adult with an advanced solid tumor such as melanoma, head and neck, liver or kidney cancer. V and J are TRBV11-2 and TRBJ2-7; TRBD2 matches at 14 bases. The sample here was CD4+ or CD8+ T cells sorted from blood, taken in a trial of the OX40 agonist ivuxolimab. The CDR3 DNA sequence: TGTGCCAGCAGCTCGAGACTAGCGGGGGGGCCGACCTACGAGCAGTACTTC. It is translated as CASSSRLAGGPTYEQYF.